The rows below give T cell receptor beta chains drawn from one sample of a study of blood T cell repertoires in COVID-19. TCRdb's copy holds only in-frame clones and misses some; the assay was immunoSEQ multiplex PCR. This sample has about 270,000 clones, with about 87% found just once. Sample: peripheral blood. Receptors were obtained from a woman in her forties or fifties with acute or convalescent COVID-19. Both conserved end residues are part of each CDR3. Each record gives: D gene, clone size, J gene, V gene, CDR3 DNA, CDR3 protein. The D gene is left open where the match is weak. Clone size is stated in some rows and not others, as once, few, many or a class when expanded.

D gene: -
clone size: -
J gene: TRBJ1-1
V gene: TRBV29-1
CDR3 DNA: TGCAGCGCTGAGACATCCCAGGGCACTGAAGCTTTCTTT
CDR3 protein: CSAETSQGTEAFF

D gene: -
clone size: once
J gene: TRBJ1-1
V gene: TRBV6-5
CDR3 DNA: TGTGCCAGCAGGACGACAACTCCGAACACTGAAGCTTTCTTT
CDR3 protein: CASRTTTPNTEAFF

D gene: -
clone size: -
J gene: TRBJ1-4
V gene: TRBV27
CDR3 DNA: TGTGCCAGCAGTGATCAGGGGAGTGGGGAAAAACTGTTTTTT
CDR3 protein: CASSDQGSGEKLFF

D gene: TRBD1
clone size: -
J gene: TRBJ1-2
V gene: TRBV10-3
CDR3 DNA: TGTGCCATCAGTGAGTCGAGGGCAGGGGGCTACGGCTACACCTTC
CDR3 protein: CAISESRAGGYGYTF

D gene: -
clone size: -
J gene: TRBJ1-2
V gene: TRBV9
CDR3 DNA: TGTGCCAGCAGCCCTGACATGGCAGTTTTCTATGGCTACACCTTC
CDR3 protein: CASSPDMAVFYGYTF

D gene: -
clone size: -
J gene: TRBJ2-3
V gene: TRBV4-3
CDR3 DNA: TGCGCCAGCAGCCAAGATCTTTCAGGGGCCACAGATACGCAGTATTTT
CDR3 protein: CASSQDLSGATDTQYF

D gene: -
clone size: once
J gene: TRBJ2-7
V gene: TRBV18
CDR3 DNA: TGTGCCAGCTCACCACATAGCGGCGGGAACTACGAGCAGTACTTC
CDR3 protein: CASSPHSGGNYEQYF

D gene: -
clone size: -
J gene: TRBJ1-1
V gene: TRBV6-5
CDR3 DNA: TGTGCCAGCACCTACAGGTTAATGAACACTGAAGCTTTCTTT
CDR3 protein: CASTYRLMNTEAFF

D gene: -
clone size: -
J gene: TRBJ1-1
V gene: TRBV18
CDR3 DNA: TGTGCCAGCTCACCACTCCAAATGCGGGGGGACACTGAAGCTTTCTTT
CDR3 protein: CASSPLQMRGDTEAFF

D gene: TRBD2
clone size: -
J gene: TRBJ2-2
V gene: TRBV5-1
CDR3 DNA: TGCGCCAGCAGCCCCGAGGGTAGCGGGAGGGCCGCCGCAACCGGGGAGCTGTTTTTT
CDR3 protein: CASSPEGSGRAAATGELFF

D gene: -
clone size: -
J gene: TRBJ2-1
V gene: TRBV7-3
CDR3 DNA: TGTGCCAGCAGCGTCGGACTGCTCAATGAGCAGTTCTTC
CDR3 protein: CASSVGLLNEQFF

D gene: -
clone size: -
J gene: TRBJ2-3
V gene: TRBV5-1
CDR3 DNA: TGCGCCAGCAGCCCCACCGTACAGGGAGTGGCAGATACGCAGTATTTT
CDR3 protein: CASSPTVQGVADTQYF

D gene: -
clone size: -
J gene: TRBJ2-7
V gene: TRBV11-2
CDR3 DNA: TGTGCCAGCAGCTTCAGGGTAGGGTACGAGCAGTACTTC
CDR3 protein: CASSFRVGYEQYF

D gene: -
clone size: -
J gene: TRBJ2-5
V gene: TRBV14
CDR3 DNA: TGTGCCAGCAGCCAAGTAGCGGAAGAGACCCAGTACTTC
CDR3 protein: CASSQVAEETQYF

D gene: -
clone size: -
J gene: TRBJ2-7
V gene: TRBV12-2
CDR3 DNA: TGTGCACACCGGGGACAGCGAAAAGACGAGCAGTACTTC
CDR3 protein: CAHRGQRKDEQYF

D gene: TRBD1
clone size: -
J gene: TRBJ1-4
V gene: TRBV6-1
CDR3 DNA: TGTGCCAGCAGTGAACACCTTGGGACAGGAGAAGGAAAACTGTTTTTT
CDR3 protein: CASSEHLGTGEGKLFF

D gene: TRBD1
clone size: -
J gene: TRBJ2-7
V gene: TRBV4-1
CDR3 DNA: TGCGCCAGCAGCCATCAGGACAGGGAAGCCTACGAGCAGTACTTC
CDR3 protein: CASSHQDREAYEQYF

D gene: -
clone size: -
J gene: TRBJ1-1
V gene: TRBV11-2
CDR3 DNA: TGTGCCAGCAGCTCCTACACAGGGACTGAAGCTTTCTTT
CDR3 protein: CASSSYTGTEAFF

D gene: TRBD1
clone size: -
J gene: TRBJ1-5
V gene: TRBV5-8
CDR3 DNA: TGTGCCAGCAGCTTTTTCACAGGGGGCGCTTCTTCAAATCAGCCCCAGCATTTT
CDR3 protein: CASSFFTGGASSNQPQHF

D gene: -
clone size: -
J gene: TRBJ1-2
V gene: TRBV9
CDR3 DNA: TGTGCCAGCAGCCCTTCGGAGGGAGCCTATGGCTACACCTTC
CDR3 protein: CASSPSEGAYGYTF

D gene: -
clone size: -
J gene: TRBJ1-1
V gene: TRBV4-2
CDR3 DNA: TGTGCCAGCAGCCAAGACCCAAACACTGAAGCTTTCTTT
CDR3 protein: CASSQDPNTEAFF

D gene: TRBD2
clone size: -
J gene: TRBJ2-5
V gene: TRBV2
CDR3 DNA: TGTGCCAGCACCTTTGGCGGGAGAGAGACCCAGTACTTC
CDR3 protein: CASTFGGRETQYF

D gene: -
clone size: -
J gene: TRBJ2-7
V gene: TRBV19
CDR3 DNA: TGTGCCGGTGAGGTCCTTGACAGCTACGAGCAGTACTTC
CDR3 protein: CAGEVLDSYEQYF

D gene: -
clone size: -
J gene: TRBJ1-2
V gene: TRBV9
CDR3 DNA: TGTGCCAGCAGCTACGGGGGGTGGGCTGGCTACACCTTC
CDR3 protein: CASSYGGWAGYTF

D gene: -
clone size: -
J gene: TRBJ2-2
V gene: TRBV6-2/TRBV6-3
CDR3 DNA: TGTGCCAGCAGTTACTATCGGGGGGCAACAGGGGAGCTGTTTTTT
CDR3 protein: CASSYYRGATGELFF

D gene: -
clone size: -
J gene: TRBJ1-2
V gene: TRBV7-9
CDR3 DNA: TGTGCCAGCAGCTTCGGGGATGGCTACACCTTC
CDR3 protein: CASSFGDGYTF

D gene: TRBD1
clone size: -
J gene: TRBJ1-2
V gene: TRBV9
CDR3 DNA: TGTGCCAGCAGCGTAACAGGGGGCGCCGGGCATGGCTACACCTTC
CDR3 protein: CASSVTGGAGHGYTF